This T cell receptor (beta chain) was recovered during a study of shared clonotypes between healthy human individuals. General study findings and limits: The study found lower generation probabilities in non-shared clonotypes than in those shared by all four donors.

Germline V gives CDR1 GTSNPN, CDR2 SVGIG (reference sequence). Trimming took 4 bases from V and 4 from J; bases not matched to a gene: 8. The CDR3 is 15 residues long. Of note for this clone: What it recognizes is unknown.

The authors distributed each subset's genomic DNA evenly over several immunoSEQ plates. Per the study methods: Filtering differed because ImmunoSEQ produced junction-only sequences that carried no quality scores. The repertoire was sequenced with immunoSEQ multiplex PCR; TCRdb's copy has only in-frame clones and lacks some. D and trimming were read from the DNA, whereas the V and J calls and clone size are those reported in that table. The sample records about 380,000 clones, 90% to 97% being singletons. Sequences were obtained from memory CD8+ T cells sorted from blood. Subset in this sample: CD45RO+ cells pooled with CCR7-negative TemRA cells. This chain links TRBV30 with TRBJ2-7; 12 bases line up with TRBD1. The clonotype was recovered from a man in his thirties or forties in good health. The CDR3 loop reads CAWTGDRGLQYEQYF. The CDR3 DNA sequence: TGTGCCTGGACTGGGGACAGGGGGCTGCAGTACGAGCAGTACTTC.